Below, 27 T cell receptor beta chains from the same sample are listed, as sequenced in a study of human CD8 memory T cell subsets. Sequencing libraries of TCR beta were made by UMI-labeled 5' RACE. No DNA is given; TCRdb re-called the 5' RACE reads and lists each CDR3 protein once. The clone table shows approximately 4,300 distinct CDR3 sequences, with the ten largest holding around 21%. Sequenced sample: CD8+ T cells from PBMCs. All receptors come from a human donor in good health.

The J gene is TRBJ1-1, the V gene TRBV6-2 or TRBV6-3. The CDR3 consists of 13 residues. Germline V gene data show CDR1 as MNHEY and CDR2 as SVGEGT. This CDR3 is CASSLGGGTEAFF.

This clonotype is labeled medium-sized based on frequency. The rearrangement uses TRBV20-1 and TRBJ2-7; checking the TCRdb D call of TRBD1 is not possible without DNA. Germline CDR1 DFQATT, CDR2 SNEGSKA (reference sequence). CDR3 length: 14 residues. The CDR3 sequence is CSARDSGGVYEQYF.

V gene TRBV27 combines with J gene TRBJ2-2. The CDR3 contains 15 residues. The germline V gene has CDR1 MNHEY and CDR2 SMNVEV (reference sequence). This CDR3 reads CASSLSGLGTGELFF.

The J gene is TRBJ2-3, the V gene TRBV12-3 or TRBV12-4; TCRdb calls TRBD2, which cannot be checked without DNA. The CDR3 contains 19 residues. The CDR3 reads CASSPGLAGLCCSTDTQYF.

The chain employs TRBV15 and TRBJ1-6. The CDR3 sequence is 17 residues long. Germline V gene data show CDR1 as LNHNV and CDR2 as YYDKDF (reference sequence). The CDR3 loop reads CATSRDTRVFYNSPLHF.

The rearrangement uses TRBV20-1 and TRBJ2-7; TCRdb's D call of TRBD2 is untestable without DNA. The CDR3 spans 12 residues. Germline V gene sequence: CDR1 DFQATT, CDR2 SNEGSKA (reference sequence). CDR3 sequence reads: CSARPPTYEQYF.

This clonotype shows up as medium-sized (0.01 to 0.1%) by frequency. The V and J genes are TRBV10-3 and TRBJ2-3; no DNA is available, so the TRBD2 call from TCRdb remains unchecked. Germline CDR1 ENHRY, CDR2 SYGVKD. The CDR3 is 17 residues long. CDR3 region: CAISDPSGVPRPDTQYF.

The chain combines TRBV3-1 with TRBJ2-5. CDR1 and CDR2 from the germline V gene are LGHDT and YNNKEL (reference sequence). There are 14 residues in the CDR3. The CDR3 here is CASSQVDYQETQYF.

By frequency, this clonotype registers medium-sized (0.01 to 0.1%). This sequence joins TRBV7-2 and TRBJ1-1. Germline CDR1 and CDR2: SGHTA and FQGNSA. The CDR3 totals 13 residues. CDR3 protein: CASSLNRNTEAFF. Full variable domain (rest looked up from reference TRBV7-2 and TRBJ1-1): GAGVSQSPSNKVTEKGKDVELRCDPISGHTALYWYRQSLGQGLEFLIYFQGNSAPDKSGLPSDRFSAERTGGSVSTLTIQRTQQEDSAVYLCASSLNRNTEAFFGQGTRLTVV.

J is TRBJ1-1 and V is TRBV20-1; TCRdb outputs TRBD1, but without DNA this stays unchecked. CDR1 is DFQATT and CDR2 is SNEGSKA in the germline V gene (reference sequence). The length of the CDR3 is 15 residues. CDR3 amino acids: CSASEPGQGGTEAFF.

Considering frequency, this clonotype is medium-sized. This chain uses TRBV7-2 with TRBJ2-7. CDR3 length equals 13 residues. Germline lookup yields CDR1 SGHTA and CDR2 FQGNSA. CDR3 amino acids: CASSLGFSYEQYF.

The V and J genes are TRBV6-4 and TRBJ2-1; there is no DNA to check the TCRdb D call of TRBD2. The CDR3 has 15 residues. Germline values: CDR1 MRHNA, CDR2 SNTAGT. The CDR3 here is CASSEDYEGNNEQFF.

This chain joins TRBV7-9 and TRBJ2-7; TCRdb selects TRBD1, and the lack of DNA leaves this call unchecked. The CDR3 runs 14 residues. Looked up from germline, CDR1 is SEHNR and CDR2 is FQNEAQ (reference sequence). The CDR3 sequence is CASSSPTASYEQYF.

CDR3 sequence reads: CASSAGTENTEAFF. V is TRBV6-1 and J is TRBJ1-1; TCRdb calls TRBD1, which cannot be checked without DNA. From germline, CDR1 is MNHNS and CDR2 SASEGT. The CDR3 contains 14 residues.

In terms of frequency, this clonotype is medium-sized. This chain links TRBV7-9 with TRBJ2-3; with no DNA, the TCRdb D assignment of TRBD1 cannot be verified. Germline V gene lookup returns CDR1 SEHNR and CDR2 FQNEAQ (reference sequence). CDR3 length equals 13 residues. CDR3 in amino acids: CASSGGSTDTQYF.

The chain employs TRBV6-4 and TRBJ2-3; the TCRdb call, TRBD1, lacks DNA for checking. This CDR3 is 15 amino acids long. Germline values: CDR1 MRHNA, CDR2 SNTAGT. The CDR3 loop is CASSVRDSDTDTQYF.

The chain joins TRBV6-2 or TRBV6-3 to TRBJ2-3; there is no DNA to check the TCRdb D call of TRBD2. The CDR3 loop spans 15 amino acids. The germline gives CDR1 MNHEY, CDR2 SVGEGT. The CDR3 here is CASSLTSGGSDTQYF.

J is TRBJ1-1 and V is TRBV29-1. The CDR3 has 12 amino acids. CDR1 is SQVTM, CDR2 ANQGSEA, per germline. CDR3 in amino acids: CSVGTVNTEAFF.

This chain uses TRBV4-3 with TRBJ2-1; lacking DNA, the TRBD2 call made by TCRdb goes unchecked. The CDR3 contains 15 residues. From germline, CDR1 is LGHNA and CDR2 YSLEER. The CDR3 sequence: CASSRNSGRGNEQFF.

The chain joins TRBV14 to TRBJ2-1; TCRdb's assignment of TRBD1 cannot be checked, as there is no DNA. Germline-derived CDR1 and CDR2 are SGHDN and FVKESK. The CDR3 totals 13 residues. The CDR3 reads CASSQTGAVEQFF.

The gene calls are TRBV28 and TRBJ2-6; the D call from TCRdb, TRBD1, cannot be confirmed without DNA. Germline CDR1 reads MDHEN; CDR2 reads SYDVKM. The CDR3 is 18 residues long. CDR3 sequence: CASSSGAGVASGANVLTF.

CDR3 sequence: CASRGEPVTLDTEAFF. This rearrangement joins TRBV2 to TRBJ1-1. Germline-derived CDR1 and CDR2 are SNHLY and FYNNEI. The CDR3 consists of 16 residues.

The chain links TRBV6-2 or TRBV6-3 to TRBJ2-5; TCRdb returns TRBD2, unconfirmable since there is no DNA. Germline-derived CDR1 and CDR2 are MNHEY and SVGEGT. This CDR3 has 15 residues. The chain's CDR3 is CASTKLAGEIETQYF.

The rearrangement uses TRBV20-1 and TRBJ2-7; TCRdb gives TRBD2 as the D gene, but with no DNA this cannot be confirmed. The CDR3 contains 13 residues. Germline V CDR1 and CDR2: DFQATT, SNEGSKA (reference sequence). This CDR3 reads CSVTSGRFYEQYF.

This chain connects TRBV7-6 to TRBJ2-7; the D call from TCRdb, TRBD2, cannot be confirmed without DNA. This CDR3 comprises 15 residues. Germline V gives CDR1 SGHVS, CDR2 FNYEAQ. The CDR3 reads CASSPEGPLSYEQYF.

This rearrangement joins TRBV20-1 to TRBJ2-1; TCRdb picks TRBD2, but there is no DNA to check that call. Germline V gene data show CDR1 as DFQATT and CDR2 as SNEGSKA (reference sequence). The CDR3 runs to 15 residues. CDR3 region: CSASPLAGGPYEQFF.

The chain links TRBV7-8 to TRBJ2-2; TCRdb returns TRBD1, unconfirmable since there is no DNA. This CDR3 contains 18 residues. CDR1 and CDR2 from the germline V gene are SGHVS and FQNEAQ. CDR3 amino acids: CASSFPVPGQGLTGELFF.